The present TCR beta chain was sequenced within a study of CD8+CD57+ T cells in acquired aplastic anemia. In the study overall: When averaged, DNA from sorted CD4+ and CD8+ cells came to about 2.9 ug.

This clonotype was detected a few times. It was genomic DNA that served as the template for profiling TCR beta VDJ and CDR3. TCRdb called the reads again in MiXCR, with one record for every CDR3 protein. The repertoire holds 200,000 to 250,000 distinct CDR3 sequences, with roughly 53% as singletons. Those patients picked for sequencing had displayed CD8+CD57+ cell expansion on flow cytometry. The patients, all of them, had severe acquired aplastic anemia. Patients had undergone no therapy by the time their blood was sampled. The CDR3 contains 14 residues. Germline trimming cut 5 bases from V and 5 bases from J; bases unmatched to any gene: 3. Germline-derived CDR1 and CDR2 are SNHLY and FYNNEI.

This clonotype originated in a human donor with aplastic anemia. Sequenced input: sorted CD4+, CD8+, or CD8+CD57+ T cells (not recorded which) from PBMCs. The J gene is TRBJ1-4, the V gene TRBV2; TRBD1 aligns across 9 bases. CDR3 amino acids: CASSMGTGNEKLFF. DNA for the CDR3: TGTGCCAGCAGTATGGGGACAGGGAATGAAAAACTGTTTTTT. The full variable domain, with the rest looked up from reference TRBV2 and TRBJ1-4, is EPEVTQTPSHQVTQMGQEVILRCVPISNHLYFYWYRQILGQKVEFLVSFYNNEISEKSEIFDDQFSVERPDGSNFTLKIRSTKLEDSAMYFCASSMGTGNEKLFFGSGTQLSVL.